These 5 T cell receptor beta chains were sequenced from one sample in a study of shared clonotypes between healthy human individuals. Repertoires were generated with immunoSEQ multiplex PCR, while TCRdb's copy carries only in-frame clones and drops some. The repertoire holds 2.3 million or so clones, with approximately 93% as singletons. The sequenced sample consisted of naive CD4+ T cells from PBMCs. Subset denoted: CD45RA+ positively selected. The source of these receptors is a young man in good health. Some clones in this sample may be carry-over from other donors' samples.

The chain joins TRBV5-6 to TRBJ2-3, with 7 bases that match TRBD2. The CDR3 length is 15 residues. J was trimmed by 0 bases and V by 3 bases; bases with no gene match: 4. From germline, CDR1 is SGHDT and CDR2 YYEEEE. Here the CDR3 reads CASSSRLASTDTQYF. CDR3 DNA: TGTGCCAGCAGCTCCCGACTAGCTAGCACAGATACGCAGTATTTT.

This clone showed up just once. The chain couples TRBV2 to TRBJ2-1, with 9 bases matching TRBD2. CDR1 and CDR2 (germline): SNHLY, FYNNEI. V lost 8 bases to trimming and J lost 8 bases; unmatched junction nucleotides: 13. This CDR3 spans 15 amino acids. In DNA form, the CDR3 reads TGTGCCAGCCGGTTGAGCGGGAGGTGGGTCGATGAGCAGTTCTTC. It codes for CASRLSGRWVDEQFF.

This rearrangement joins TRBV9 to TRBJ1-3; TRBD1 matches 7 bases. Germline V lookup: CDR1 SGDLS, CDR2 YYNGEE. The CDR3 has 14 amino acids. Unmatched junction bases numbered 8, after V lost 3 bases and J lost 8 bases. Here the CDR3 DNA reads TGTGCCAGCAGCGGACGGACAGGCCGGGACACCATATATTTT. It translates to CASSGRTGRDTIYF. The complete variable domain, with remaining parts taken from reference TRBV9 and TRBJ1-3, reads DSGVTQTPKHLITATGQRVTLRCSPRSGDLSVYWYQQSLDQGLQFLIQYYNGEERAKGNILERFSAQQFPDLHSELNLSSLELGDSALYFCASSGRTGRDTIYFGEGSWLTVV.

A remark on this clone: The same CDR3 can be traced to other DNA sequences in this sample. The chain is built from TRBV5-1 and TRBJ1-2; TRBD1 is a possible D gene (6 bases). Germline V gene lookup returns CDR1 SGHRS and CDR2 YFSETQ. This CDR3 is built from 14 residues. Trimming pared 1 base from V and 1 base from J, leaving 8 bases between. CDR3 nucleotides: TGCGCCAGCAGCTTGAGGGACATTAACTATGGCTACACCTTC. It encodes CASSLRDINYGYTF. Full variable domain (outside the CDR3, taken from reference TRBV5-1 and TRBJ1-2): KAGVTQTPRYLIKTRGQQVTLSCSPISGHRSVSWYQQTPGQGLQFLFEYFSETQRNKGNFPGRFSGRQFSNSRSEMNVSTLELGDSALYLCASSLRDINYGYTFGSGTRLTVV.

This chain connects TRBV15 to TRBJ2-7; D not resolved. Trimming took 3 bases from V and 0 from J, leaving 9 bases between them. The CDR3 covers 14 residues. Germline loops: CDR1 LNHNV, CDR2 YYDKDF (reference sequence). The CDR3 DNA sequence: TGTGCCACCAGCAGGGGTTCAAGCTCCTACGAGCAGTACTTC. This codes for CATSRGSSSYEQYF.